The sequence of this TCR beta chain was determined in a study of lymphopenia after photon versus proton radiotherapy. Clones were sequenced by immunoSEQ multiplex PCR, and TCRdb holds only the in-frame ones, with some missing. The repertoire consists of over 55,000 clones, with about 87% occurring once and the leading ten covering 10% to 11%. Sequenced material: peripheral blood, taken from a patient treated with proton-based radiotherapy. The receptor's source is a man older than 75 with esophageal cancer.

The CDR3 protein is CASSLVTGKGTQYF. CDR3 DNA: TGTGCCAGCAGCTTAGTGACCGGCAAGGGGACGCAGTATTTT. The chain employs TRBV7-9 and TRBJ2-3; D perhaps matches TRBD1 (5 bases). The CDR3 length is 14 residues. Trimming took 1 base from V and 9 from J, leaving 14 bases between them. Looked up from germline, CDR1 is SEHNR and CDR2 is FQNEAQ (reference sequence).